This T cell receptor (beta chain) came from a study of PD-L1 blockade in urothelial cancer. Across the study: Specimens of blood held a median count of about 140,000 T cells.

The CDR3 length is 15 residues. The germline V gene has CDR1 LNHDA and CDR2 SQIVND (reference sequence). Trimming took off 5 bases at V and 5 bases at J, with 17 bases between the two ends. In the case of this clone: Its antigen is not identified.

Time point reported: pretreatment peripheral blood. Each patient gave between 1 and 8 samples of peripheral blood mononuclear cells, which were collected pretreatment and during treatment. TCRdb keeps only in-frame clones here, not all; method: immunoSEQ multiplex PCR. The sample records roughly 63,000 clones, more than 80% being singletons. Whole-study findings and limits: Tumor-associated clones in blood expanded more at 3 weeks in durable-benefit patients.

The starting material was PBMCs, obtained around atezolizumab (anti-PD-L1) treatment. This chain joins TRBV19 and TRBJ2-3, with D possibly matching TRBD1 (6 bases). The sequence derives from a man between 65 and 85 years old with urothelial cancer. DNA of the CDR3: TGTGCCAGTAGTGGACAGAGGACCGCTGGAGATACGCAGTATTTT. As protein: CASSGQRTAGDTQYF.